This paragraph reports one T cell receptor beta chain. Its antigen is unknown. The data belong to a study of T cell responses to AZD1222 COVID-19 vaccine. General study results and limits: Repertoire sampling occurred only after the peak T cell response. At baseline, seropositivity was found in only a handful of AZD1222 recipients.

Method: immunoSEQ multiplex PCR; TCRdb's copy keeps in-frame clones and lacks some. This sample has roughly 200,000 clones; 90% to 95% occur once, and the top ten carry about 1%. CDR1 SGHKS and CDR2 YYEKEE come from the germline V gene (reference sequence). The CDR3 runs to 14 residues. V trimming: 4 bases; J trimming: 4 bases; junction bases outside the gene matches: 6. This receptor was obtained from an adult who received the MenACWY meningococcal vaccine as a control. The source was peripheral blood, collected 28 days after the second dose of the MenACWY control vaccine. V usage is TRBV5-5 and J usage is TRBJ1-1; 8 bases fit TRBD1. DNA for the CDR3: TGTGCCAGCAGCCTGACAGGGGCACGCACTGAAGCTTTCTTT. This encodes CASSLTGARTEAFF.